This entry is about one T cell receptor beta chain. This sample was included in a study of blood T cell repertoires in COVID-19. The table came from immunoSEQ multiplex PCR; TCRdb's copy has only in-frame clones and leaves some out. This sample has about 92,000 clones, with 85% found just once. Germline lookup yields CDR1 SGHNT and CDR2 YENEEA. Trimming took 5 bases from V and 6 from J; bases not matched to a gene: 9. CDR3 length: 16 amino acids. Sequenced sample: peripheral blood. The chain joins TRBV11-3 to TRBJ2-2; TRBD2 matches 10 bases. The sequence came from a man older than 75 with acute or convalescent COVID-19. The CDR3 loop is CASSPGGTSVAGELFF. For the CDR3, the DNA is TGTGCCAGCAGCCCAGGGGGGACTAGCGTGGCCGGGGAGCTGTTTTTT.